Sequencing of this T cell receptor (beta chain) was carried out in a study of shared clonotypes between healthy human individuals. Study results and limitations: Among several donors, roughly 5% of naive CD4 clonotypes were found in common. Generation probabilities of non-shared clonotypes were lower (relative to those shared by all four donors).

Trimming took off 1 base at V and 1 base at J, with 8 bases between the two ends. The germline V gene encodes CDR1 SSHAT and CDR2 FNYEAQ (reference sequence). This CDR3 is built from 15 residues. On this clone: The antigen is not known. Other DNA sequences of this sample code for an identical CDR3.

Per sorted-subset replicate PCR, input was roughly 220 ng DNA, representing around 30,000 T cell genomes. Profiling relied on immunoSEQ multiplex PCR, and the TCRdb table lists in-frame clones only, not all of them. Of approximately 340,000 clones detected, approximately 74% appear once; the ten largest clones hold 9% to 12%. CD45RA-negative memory and CD45RA+ naive subsets were split from the CD4+ cells. V and J are TRBV7-7 and TRBJ2-1, with D maybe TRBD1 (5 bases). Sequenced material: memory CD4+ T cells sorted from blood. Stated subset: CD45RA-negative fraction. This TCR derives from a young man in good health. CDR3 amino acids: CASSLGQGSYNEQFF. In DNA, the CDR3 is TGTGCCAGCAGCTTAGGGCAGGGTTCCTACAATGAGCAGTTCTTC.